A selection of T cell receptor beta chains follows, all from one sample in a study of breast tumors, draining lymph nodes, adjacent tissues. TCRdb re-called the multiplex PCR reads with MiXCR, one entry per CDR3 protein. The repertoire holds 150,000 to 200,000 distinct CDR3 sequences, 30% to 35% seen once, with 3.5% to 4.5% in the top ten. The specimen was axillary lymph node tissue. Every receptor here comes from a female donor with breast cancer. Some clones in this sample may be carry-over from other donors' samples. CDR3s include the opening cysteine and the closing phenylalanine or tryptophan. The order of the fields is clone size, V gene, J gene, D gene, CDR3 DNA, CDR3 protein. D genes are given only for firm matches. Expanded clones are given a class, and other clones once, few, many or no size at all.

>many|TRBV7-2|TRBJ1-2|TRBD1
TGTGCCAGCAGCTCACGGGGACAGGGGGTATGGTATGGCTACACCTTC
CASSSRGQGVWYGYTF
>many|TRBV9|TRBJ2-5|.
TGTGCCAGCAGTGTCTGGGGGGGCCCGGACACCCAGTACTTC
CASSVWGGPDTQYF
>.|TRBV7-2|TRBJ1-2|.
TGTGCCAGCAGCCCGGGGGGTGGGAACAATGGCTACACCTTC
CASSPGGGNNGYTF
>few|TRBV5-1|TRBJ1-1|.
TGCGCCAGCAGCTTGGTACAGGCATATATGAACACTGAAGCTTTCTTT
CASSLVQAYMNTEAFF
>many|TRBV12-3/TRBV12-4|TRBJ2-1|TRBD2
TGTGCCAGCAACTATGCGGGACTAGCGACGATCAGGAATGAGCAGTTCTTC
CASNYAGLATIRNEQFF
>.|TRBV11-3|TRBJ1-5|TRBD1
TGTGCCAGCAGCGAAACAGGGGGTTCACCCCAGCATTTT
CASSETGGSPQHF
>many|TRBV27|TRBJ2-5|.
TGTGCCAGCAGTTTCCGACCGCAAGAGACCCAGTACTTC
CASSFRPQETQYF
>many|TRBV11-3|TRBJ1-2|TRBD1
TGTGCCAGCAGCCCGGCTGGGACAGGGAACTATGGCTACACCTTC
CASSPAGTGNYGYTF
>many|TRBV20-1|TRBJ2-7|TRBD1
TGCAGTGCTACTGGGACAGGGAGGTCCTACGAGCAGTACTTC
CSATGTGRSYEQYF
>many|TRBV6-5|TRBJ1-2|.
TGTGCCAGCAGTTACTCGGCTAACTATGGCTACACCTTC
CASSYSANYGYTF
>many|TRBV7-3|TRBJ2-3|TRBD2
TGTGCCAGCAGCTTGAGGAGTGGCGAAGCGGGAGACAGAGATACGCAGTATTTT
CASSLRSGEAGDRDTQYF
>.|TRBV27|TRBJ1-4|TRBD1
TGTGCCAGCAGGCCCAGGGGGCGATTTGAAAAACTGTTTTTT
CASRPRGRFEKLFF
>many|TRBV11-3|TRBJ2-7|TRBD1
TGTGCCAGCAGCCCTCACCAGGGGGTCCCCTACGAGCAGTACTTC
CASSPHQGVPYEQYF
>many|TRBV4-1|TRBJ2-7|TRBD2
TGCGCCAGCAGCCAAGGGGGACTAGCGGGAGGTTACGAGCAGTACTTC
CASSQGGLAGGYEQYF
>.|TRBV6-2/TRBV6-3|TRBJ1-2|TRBD1
TGTGCCAGCACCGAAGGGGGCAGTGGCTACACCTTC
CASTEGGSGYTF
>many|TRBV3-1|TRBJ2-5|TRBD2
TGTGCCAGCAGCCTAGCGGGAGGAAGGGAGACCCAGTACTTC
CASSLAGGRETQYF
>.|TRBV20-1|TRBJ2-5|TRBD1
TGCAGTGCTAGAGGGGTGGGACAGGGGCACGGCACAGAGACCCAGTACTTC
CSARGVGQGHGTETQYF